Following are 14 T cell receptor beta chains from one sample sequenced in a study of cytomegalovirus exposure and HLA in healthy donors. The PCR used 60 Vbeta and 13 Jbeta primers. Using immunoSEQ multiplex PCR, the repertoire was profiled, and TCRdb retains in-frame clones only, with some absent. The table records around 300,000 clones, over 85% of them present only once. Sequencing was carried out using PBMCs. The receptors originated from a young woman in good health and CMV-seronegative.

The chain has TRBV25-1 and TRBJ2-1, with 11 bases that match TRBD2. The CDR3 is 17 residues long. In germline, CDR1 is MGHDK, CDR2 SYGVNS. The V segment lost 2 bases and the J segment 7 bases; nucleotides outside the gene matches: 10. The CDR3, as DNA: TGTGCCAGCAGTGAAGGTAGCGGGGGGGCCTCTGTGAATGAGCAGTTCTTC. This codes for CASSEGSGGASVNEQFF.

This rearrangement joins TRBV19 to TRBJ1-5, with D possibly being TRBD1 (5 bases). V was cut by 8 bases and J by 1 base, with 9 bases left in between. This CDR3 region has 13 residues. Germline CDR1 is LNHDA and CDR2 is SQIVND (reference sequence). DNA for the CDR3: TGTGCCAGTCGACAGTACAGCAATCAGCCCCAGCATTTT. This encodes CASRQYSNQPQHF.

The rearrangement uses TRBV7-3 and TRBJ2-3, with 10 positions matching TRBD2. The V segment lost 2 bases and the J segment 4 bases; nucleotides outside the gene matches: 6. CDR3 length: 16 amino acids. The germline CDR1 and CDR2 sequences are SGHTA and FQGTGA. In nucleotides, the CDR3 is TGTGCCAGCAGCTTATCTAGCGGGGGAGGGGCAGATACGCAGTATTTT. It translates to CASSLSSGGGADTQYF.

The chain joins TRBV7-6 to TRBJ1-2, with TRBD1 matching over 8 bases. The germline V gene encodes CDR1 SGHVS and CDR2 FNYEAQ. CDR3 length equals 14 residues. V lost 3 bases and J lost 4; bases outside the gene matches: 4. CDR3 in amino acids: CASSLDRAGYGYTF. CDR3 DNA sequence: TGTGCCAGCAGCTTGGACAGGGCCGGCTATGGCTACACCTTC.

The chain employs TRBV5-1 and TRBJ2-1, with 12 bases aligning to TRBD2. V dropped 5 bases and J dropped 9; count of bases not matched to a gene: 9. CDR3 length equals 15 residues. Germline V gives CDR1 SGHRS, CDR2 YFSETQ. CDR3 coding DNA: TGCGCCAGCAGGCGAACTAGCGGGGGGTCTATTGAGCAGTTCTTC. It is translated as CASRRTSGGSIEQFF.

The chain couples TRBV10-1 to TRBJ2-7; 9 bases agree with TRBD2. Germline values: CDR1 WNHNN, CDR2 SYGVQD (reference sequence). J gave up 5 bases and V 2 bases, and 10 bases lay outside the gene matches. This CDR3 comprises 16 residues. CDR3 DNA: TGCGCCAGCAGTGAGGTCCCCGCGGGGGGGCAGAACGAGCAGTACTTC. It translates to CASSEVPAGGQNEQYF.

The rearrangement uses TRBV19 and TRBJ2-7; perhaps TRBD2 as D (5 bases). V lost 6 bases to trimming and J lost 3 bases, with 12 bases between them. Germline V gene lookup returns CDR1 LNHDA and CDR2 SQIVND (reference sequence). This CDR3 contains 13 residues. The CDR3 loop reads CASSWTLDYEQYF. The CDR3 coding sequence is TGTGCCAGTAGCTGGACTCTGGACTACGAGCAGTACTTC.

The CDR3 sequence: CASSEPTGSYEQYF. The CDR3 nucleotides are TGTGCCAGCAGTGAACCGACAGGGTCTTACGAGCAGTACTTC. The gene calls are TRBV2 and TRBJ2-7; 7 nucleotides line up with TRBD1. The V gene end was trimmed by 2 bases and the J gene end by 4 bases; junction bases not matched to a gene: 5. Germline CDR1 and CDR2: SNHLY and FYNNEI. This CDR3 has 14 amino acids.

This clone was found once. V usage is TRBV4-1 and J usage is TRBJ1-2, with unresolved D. CDR1 and CDR2 (germline): MGHRA, YSYEKL. Trimming stripped 6 bases from V and 8 bases from J, with 10 bases between. The CDR3 runs to 11 residues. CDR3 bases: TGCGCCAGCAGGGGAGAAAGAGGCTACACCTTC. Encoded protein: CASRGERGYTF.

The V and J genes are TRBV18 and TRBJ1-4; TRBD1 is a possible D gene (6 bases). Germline CDR1 is KGHSH and CDR2 is LQKENI. Trimming pared 6 bases from V and 3 bases from J, leaving 20 bases between. The CDR3 contains 17 residues. The CDR3 sequence is CASSHNMGGPANEKLFF. Here the CDR3 DNA reads TGTGCCAGCTCCCACAATATGGGGGGGCCAGCTAATGAAAAACTGTTTTTT. The whole variable domain, filled in from reference TRBV18 and TRBJ1-4, reads NAGVMQNPRHLVRRRGQEARLRCSPMKGHSHVYWYRQLPEEGLKFMVYLQKENIIDESGMPKERFSAEFPKEGPSILRIQQVVRGDSAAYFCASSHNMGGPANEKLFFGSGTQLSVL.

The chain combines TRBV7-3 with TRBJ2-1; perhaps TRBD2 as D (6 bases). The CDR3 sequence is 14 residues long. V gave up 10 bases and J gave up 4 bases, with 17 bases separating them. CDR1 and CDR2 (germline): SGHTA, FQGTGA. The CDR3 DNA is TGTGCCATCCAACGCGGGGTAGGGTACAATGAGCAGTTCTTC. Amino acid sequence: CAIQRGVGYNEQFF.

This chain connects TRBV18 to TRBJ1-2; D is unresolved. Between the trimmed V and J ends, which lost 2 bases and 3 bases, there was a span of 16 bases. The CDR3 runs to 16 residues. The germline V gene encodes CDR1 KGHSH and CDR2 LQKENI. The CDR3 DNA reads TGTGCCAGCTCACCAATTTGGAACAGCGGGGACTATGGCTACACCTTC. This sequence encodes CASSPIWNSGDYGYTF.

The V and J genes are TRBV9 and TRBJ1-6; D may be TRBD1 (5 bases). Germline values: CDR1 SGDLS, CDR2 YYNGEE. Trimming took off 4 bases at V and 10 bases at J, with 15 bases between the two ends. The CDR3 is 14 amino acids. The DNA for the CDR3 is TGTGCCAGCAGCCAGGGCCTAGAGAAGTCACCCCTCCACTTT. Residues: CASSQGLEKSPLHF. The full variable domain, with the rest looked up from reference TRBV9 and TRBJ1-6, is DSGVTQTPKHLITATGQRVTLRCSPRSGDLSVYWYQQSLDQGLQFLIQYYNGEERAKGNILERFSAQQFPDLHSELNLSSLELGDSALYFCASSQGLEKSPLHFGNGTRLTVT.

The J gene is TRBJ1-6, the V gene TRBV27; 12 bases agree with TRBD1. The CDR3 totals 17 residues. J gave up 7 bases and V 9 bases, and 13 bases lay outside the gene matches. CDR1 and CDR2 from the germline V gene are MNHEY and SMNVEV (reference sequence). CDR3 residues: CASFPGQGARGNSPLHF. The CDR3 region has the DNA TGTGCCAGTTTCCCGGGACAGGGGGCTAGAGGGAATTCACCCCTCCACTTT.